Only a few counts were recorded for the clone carrying this T cell receptor (beta chain). Its specificity is unknown. A process of 5'RACE template switching, which added a universal primer site and UMIs, was used to make TCR cDNA. One entry per CDR3 protein results from TCRdb running MiXCR on the 5' RACE reads. The table lists some 560,000 distinct CDR3 sequences, roughly a sixth of them singletons. This record comes from a study of T cells after yellow fever vaccination. The study's findings and limits: It was a small share of clonotypes that appeared in both CD4 and CD8 compartments. The study re-detected most primary-vaccination clones after the booster (around 96% CD4, approximately 87% CD8). Researchers cautioned that FACS-sorted repertoires could harbor abundant clonotypes contaminating from the bulk population.

There are 14 residues in the CDR3. With V trimmed by 6 bases and J by 8 bases, 8 bases remained unmatched. Germline V CDR1 and CDR2: MNHEY, SVGAGI. This chain links TRBV6-5 with TRBJ2-1, with 9 bases identical to TRBD1. The source of this sequence is a man aged 18 to 35 who received the YFV17D yellow fever vaccine. The material was PBMCs, obtained 5 to 6 days after the first yellow fever vaccination. CDR3 DNA sequence: TGTGCCAGCAGATACGGGACAGGGAGGCATGAGCAGTTCTTC. Amino acid sequence: CASRYGTGRHEQFF.